Below, one T cell receptor beta chain is given with its context. Each CDR3 protein gets one entry after TCRdb re-called the 5' RACE reads with MiXCR. The sample contains approximately 110,000 distinct CDR3 sequences, about a tenth of which appear only once. The V gene lost 2 bases and the J gene lost 6 bases, with 8 bases spanning the gap. The CDR3 length is 11 residues. Germline V gives CDR1 DFQATT, CDR2 SNEGSKA (reference sequence). The sample originates from a study of spatial heterogeneity in lung cancer. As to time point: blood at routine non-recurrence follow-up after resection. The sequence was obtained from a female donor with early-stage non-small cell lung cancer. The material sequenced was PBMCs, taken at follow-up. The gene calls are TRBV20-1 and TRBJ2-7; D remains ambiguous. CDR3 bases: TGCAGTGCTAGAAAGGTTCTCGAGCAGTACTTC. Translation: CSARKVLEQYF.